One sample yielded the 7 T cell receptor beta chains listed below, sequenced in a study of OX40 agonist ivuxolimab in advanced cancers. Assay used: immunoSEQ multiplex PCR; TCRdb lists only in-frame clones, some missing. This table has 80,000 or so clones, around 90% appearing once. The material sequenced was CD4+ or CD8+ T cells sorted from blood, taken in a trial of the OX40 agonist ivuxolimab. Receptors originate from an adult with an advanced solid tumor such as melanoma, head and neck, liver or kidney cancer.

This sequence joins TRBV28 and TRBJ2-7; 7 bases fit TRBD2. From germline, CDR1 is MDHEN and CDR2 SYDVKM. V trimming: 6 bases; J trimming: 6 bases; junction bases outside the gene matches: 14. The CDR3 is 15 residues long. CDR3: CASRQDGRWGGEQYF. The DNA for the CDR3 is TGTGCCAGCAGACAAGACGGGAGGTGGGGGGGCGAGCAGTACTTC.

The chain is built from TRBV5-1 and TRBJ1-1; D is undetermined. The CDR3 runs 13 residues. Germline assignment: CDR1 SGHRS and CDR2 YFSETQ. V lost 6 bases, J lost 0 bases, and 9 bases lay in between. The CDR3 sequence: CASKEPMNTEAFF. In nucleotides, the CDR3 is TGCGCCAGCAAAGAACCGATGAACACTGAAGCTTTCTTT.

V gene TRBV6-1 combines with J gene TRBJ2-1, with 7 bases aligning to TRBD1. CDR1 and CDR2 (germline): MNHNS, SASEGT. The CDR3 extends over 15 amino acids. V was clipped by 6 bases and J by 3 bases; unmatched bases: 8. The DNA for the CDR3 is TGTGCCAGCAGCAGGGGGATAGGAGACTACAATGAGCAGTTCTTC. Translation gives CASSRGIGDYNEQFF.

The chain links TRBV6-5 to TRBJ2-3; D gene ambiguous. CDR3 length equals 14 residues. Deletions cut 0 bases from V and 3 bases from J, with 7 bases between. The germline V gene encodes CDR1 MNHEY and CDR2 SVGAGI. The CDR3 spells CASSYSGRTDTQYF. CDR3 bases: TGTGCCAGCAGTTACTCAGGCAGGACAGATACGCAGTATTTT.

This clone was recorded only once. The CDR3 region is CASRIGADTQYF. As DNA, the CDR3 is TGTGCCAGCAGGATCGGAGCGGATACGCAGTATTTT. The chain has TRBV9 and TRBJ2-3; D unclear. Trimming removed 5 bases from V and 6 bases from J, with 10 bases in between. From germline, CDR1 is SGDLS and CDR2 YYNGEE. The CDR3 is 12 residues long.

The V and J genes are TRBV5-4 and TRBJ2-1; 11 bases line up with TRBD1. J gave up 7 bases and V 5 bases, and 5 bases lay outside the gene matches. In germline, CDR1 is SGHNT, CDR2 YYREEE (reference sequence). This CDR3 is built from 14 residues. The DNA for the CDR3 is TGTGCCAGCAGACGGGACAGGGGGGAAAATGAGCAGTTCTTC. Its protein product is CASRRDRGENEQFF.

The rearrangement uses TRBV12-2 and TRBJ1-5. TRBV12-2 is shown as a pseudogene. The CDR3 length is 15 residues. CDR3 DNA sequence: TGTGCAAGTCGCTTATTATCGGGGAGTAACCAGCCCCAGCATTTT. This codes for CASRLLSGSNQPQHF.